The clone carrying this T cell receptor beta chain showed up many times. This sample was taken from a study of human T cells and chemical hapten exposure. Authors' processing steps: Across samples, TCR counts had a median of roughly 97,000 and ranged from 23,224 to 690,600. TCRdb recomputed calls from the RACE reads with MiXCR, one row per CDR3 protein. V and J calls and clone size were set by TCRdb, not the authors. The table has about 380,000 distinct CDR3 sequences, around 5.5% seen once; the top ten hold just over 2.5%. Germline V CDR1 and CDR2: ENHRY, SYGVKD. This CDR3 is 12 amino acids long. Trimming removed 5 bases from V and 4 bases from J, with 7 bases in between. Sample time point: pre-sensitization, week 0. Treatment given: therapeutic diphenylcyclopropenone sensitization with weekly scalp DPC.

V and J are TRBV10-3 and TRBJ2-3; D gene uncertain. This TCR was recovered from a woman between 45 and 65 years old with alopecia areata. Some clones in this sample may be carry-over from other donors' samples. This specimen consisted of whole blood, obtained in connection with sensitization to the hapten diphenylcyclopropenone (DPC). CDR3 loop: CAISQSADTQYF. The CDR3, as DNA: TGTGCCATCAGTCAATCGGCAGATACGCAGTATTTT.